This TCR beta chain was found in a study of cytomegalovirus exposure and HLA in healthy donors (dated by TCRdb to about 2017). General notes on the study: An earlier analysis of 587 of the donors reported over 250 Gb of sequence data and 117 million unique TCR beta sequences obtained from roughly 180 million T cells. The genetic ancestry cluster associated with self-reported Caucasian donors included 80% to 90% of the 350 to 500 genotyped donors. A separate validation cohort of over a hundred different subjects was used in addition to the roughly 700-subject first cohort. Among around 400 genotyped donors of the cohort, an average of around 240,000 unique TCR beta nucleotide sequences was sequenced per donor, of which about 18% were non-productive. To decide whether each TCR beta V gene segment behaved as functional or pseudogenic, an earlier analysis of some 540 of the donors relied on high-throughput TCR beta sequencing. Every repertoire in the discovery cohort had been generated on one and the same sequencing platform. Several DR-DQ haplotypes were handled as single units for association and clustering because linkage in the cohort was strong. An early release that covered about 640 HLA-typed donors contained about 300 gigabases of sequencing data and 85 million to 100 million unique TCR sequences. Class I and class II HLA loci were covered by the typing at four-digit resolution. Typing coverage differed by locus: A, B, C, DRB1 and DQB1 were typed in roughly 620-630 donors, DQA1 in about 510, DPA1 in approximately 600, and DPB1 in approximately 450. The study was designed to test whether signatures of past pathogen exposure could be identified by cataloging public T cell receptors. A later genetic analysis used genome-wide SNP genotypes for about 60% of the roughly 670 donors, treating that subset as a discovery cohort. To predict cytomegalovirus infection status, the study brought together high-throughput TCR immunosequencing, statistical association of individual TCRs with disease status, and machine learning. The later analysis used no new phenotypic data to find candidate immune exposures, relying instead on TCR beta sequences and their occurrence across donors. The study profiled the T cell repertoires of about 720 subjects by immunosequencing and related them to cytomegalovirus serostatus. A later analysis re-analyzed previously published TCR beta repertoires from roughly 600 donors and added high-resolution HLA genotyping to study TCR occurrence patterns. Donor age, sex, ethnicity and CMV serostatus were compiled alongside the repertoire data.

The CDR3 measures 16 amino acids from cysteine to phenylalanine. This entry keeps only the CDR3 DNA: 48 bases, framed from base 1. Germline trimming amounts to 0 bases on V and 6 bases on J, with 12 as the count of junction bases outside the gene matches. The germline V gene gives CDR1 as SGHRS and CDR2 as YFSETQ. The cohort consisted of 666 healthy bone marrow donors. All cohort members were sampled while nominally healthy, although unrecorded immune exposures were likely present. The donor was CMV seropositive and belonged to the group of more than 250 seropositive cohort members. A peripheral blood sample was provided by each donor, and peripheral blood mononuclear cells were used for TCR beta sequencing. Genomic DNA extraction from the blood cell samples was performed with the Qiagen DNeasy Blood Extraction Kit. Regarding this clone: No antigen is known for it. Qualities for individual bases were not recorded, and no much larger clone is one base off.

Libraries were prepared through the immunoSEQ multiplex PCR assay. For the multiplex PCR, a mixture combining 60 forward primers for TCR Vbeta segments and 13 reverse primers for TCR Jbeta segments was used. Amplification of the CDR3 region of rearranged TCR beta genes was performed with a multiplex PCR assay on genomic DNA. On the Illumina HiSeq System, the amplified TCR beta libraries were sequenced as 87-base-pair reads. The authors' pipeline ran thus. A later analysis tallied about 77 million unique TCR beta chains across the approximately 670 repertoires, and about 10 million of those chains were shared by two or more donors. Raw reads were error-corrected and collapsed into unique sequences with a nearest-neighbor algorithm that merged closely related sequences to remove PCR and sequencing errors. To assign V, D and J gene segments, CDR3 sequences were aligned to IMGT reference sequences. Each retained sequence needed at least a six-nucleotide match to both a V gene segment and a J gene segment. A rearrangement was called productive if the CDR3 had no stop codons and remained in frame with V and J, and every other rearrangement was called non-productive. Following IMGT convention, CDR3 was defined as the stretch from the second conserved V-encoded cysteine to the conserved J-encoded phenylalanine. Sequences without an unambiguous match to a single V gene segment were excluded from the earlier analysis of about 640 of the donors. An earlier analysis of some 500 of the donors classified V segments as functional when productive rearrangements were above 56.7% and as segregating when the standard deviation between donors was above 5%. A statistical classification framework was built for diagnosing cytomegalovirus status from the catalog of TCR beta chain sequences. In a later analysis, TCR nucleotide sequences were compared against IMGT/GENE-DB human TR gene sequences so that V and J genes could be assigned. The TCRdist pipeline was used in a later analysis to assign CDR3 sequences and most-parsimonious VDJ recombination scenarios. A later analysis defined each TCR beta chain by its CDR3 amino acid sequence plus V-gene family, and excluded reads lacking a unique V-gene family. A later analysis removed several hundred highly shared, low-generation-probability nucleotide sequences to deal with suspected cross-contamination and a sequencing artifact. A later analysis calculated a clonal expansion index for each public chain from normalized within-repertoire ranks of inferred template counts. A later analysis computed generation probabilities with a VDJ recombination model fitted to out-of-frame rearrangements, and checked the results against IGoR. In a later analysis, TCR-TCR, TCR-HLA and TCR-CMV co-occurrence was scored with hypergeometric tests, and a repertoire-size bias correction was applied to TCR pairs. False discovery rates were estimated in a later analysis by permuting HLA or CMV assignments 20 times. In a later analysis, co-occurring TCRs were grouped using DBSCAN, and TCRdist sequence similarity was added for clustering within HLA-allele-positive subsets. Co-occurrence clustering excluded repertoires with fewer than 30,000 or more than 120,000 public chains, plus five with anomalous nucleotide sharing. TCRdb provides this immuneACCESS table in a form limited to in-frame rearrangements. Some clones are lacking; in checked studies, under half of them reflect an unresolved V gene, and why the rest are absent is not known. V and J calls plus clone size are reproduced from that table; the DNA served to infer D and trimming. The table for this sample lists fewer than 250,000 clones; 60% to 80% of them were counted only once. The top ten clonotypes cover roughly 2.1% of the sample.

What the research found in general, with its limitations: A later analysis associated about 17,000 TCR beta sequences with specific HLA alleles at a false discovery rate of 0.05. V-gene and J-gene trimming of TCR beta chains was associated with a missense DCLRE1C variant in a later genetic analysis, and the association was replicated in an independent cohort. Assigning TCR associations to individual alleles was difficult when HLA alleles, especially DR and DQ, strongly co-occurred. A later analysis reported that several top co-occurrence clusters appeared linked to parvovirus B19, influenza, CMV and Epstein-Barr virus. Because some donors lacked HLA typing at each locus, the association tests relied only on the typed subset. Sequencing depth was assumed to be roughly uniform across donors in the presence/absence analyses, though that assumption may not hold. The earlier analysis of approximately 590 of the donors excluded roughly 16 rarely observed V segments, including chromosome 9 orphons, because counts were too low. In vitro tests confirmed that three of the cytomegalovirus-associated TCR beta chains recognize cytomegalovirus antigens. CMV serostatus was the only immune exposure information available for the cohort. According to a later analysis, TCR association rates differed among HLA loci, with DRB1 alleles showing the most associated TCRs and HLA-C alleles showing the fewest. According to a later genetic analysis, donors in an Asian-associated ancestry cluster had fewer N-insertions in productive TCRs than the roughly 700-donor mean. It was suggested by the authors that the approach could potentially be generalized to other disease states and immunological phenotypes. Correlated functional status among segregating V segments might be attributable to linkage disequilibrium, but an unknown experimental factor could not be ruled out. A later analysis found that most CMV-associated TCR beta chains appeared HLA-restricted, with HLA associations seemingly driven largely by CMV exposure. The classifier was reported to diagnose cytomegalovirus status with high specificity and sensitivity in both the original and validation cohorts. A group of highly shared sequence variants was considered likely to be a technical artifact of the sequencing pipeline. A further reported finding was that TCR beta sequences accurately predicted the HLA-A and HLA-B alleles for most subjects in the first cohort. In the study, 150 to 200 TCR beta chains were listed as associated with cytomegalovirus. Because the 87-base-pair reads could not distinguish some IMGT-functional V segments, including TRBV6-2 and TRBV6-3, those segments were excluded. Only TCR beta chains were sequenced in this cohort, and the absence of alpha or paired-chain data limited detectable features. In a later analysis, HLA-associated TCR beta chains showed more clonal expansion and lower generation probabilities than non-associated chains that were equally common. Across donors, most TCR sequences were observed very rarely, whereas some public TCRs were present in many individuals. An earlier analysis of some 590 of the donors showed that most TCR beta V segments appeared in productive rearrangements either about 87% or about 30% of the time, which broadly matched IMGT annotations.

Input material: PBMCs. The chain is assembled from TRBV5-1 and TRBJ2-7; 7 middle bases align to TRBD2. The receptor comes from a woman aged 25 to 45 in good health and CMV-seropositive. The CDR3 reads as follows: CASSLAVRDYPSEQYF. The DNA reads as follows: TGCGCCAGCAGCTTGGCTGTTAGGGACTACCCATCCGAGCAGTACTTC.